This T cell receptor (beta chain) came from a study of T cells after yellow fever vaccination (dated by TCRdb to about 2019). About the study as a whole: The SMART-Seq v4 Ultra Low Input RNA kit was used to prepare libraries from fractions with low cell numbers. Two healthy male donors made up the cohort, one aged 18 to 30 years and the other aged 30 to 40 years. Bulk PBMC replicates and cell subsets were isolated from blood drawn at multiple timepoints before and after both primary and secondary immunization. To track T-cell clones before and after primary and booster YFV17D yellow fever vaccination, bulk TCR alpha and beta repertoires were sequenced longitudinally. The paper as a whole reports these results and caveats: Because the study included only a couple of donors, the extent to which the findings can be generalized is limited. Most clones expanded after primary vaccination (almost 98% of CD4 and around 89% of CD8) were re-detected after the booster, suggesting that broad memory maintenance occurred. Because abundant contaminating clonotypes from the bulk population could be contained in FACS-sorted repertoires, computational filtering was required. A small fraction of clonotypes showed up in both the CD4 and CD8 compartments, probably as a result of convergent recombination. The secondary T-cell response was found to be weaker but faster than the primary response, with a peak reached on day 5 rather than on day 15.

This clonotype came up a few times. Its antigen remains undetermined. Base qualities are missing; no much larger clone stands one base away. CDR3 length: 13 amino acids, cysteine to phenylalanine. Only the CDR3 DNA is retained, 39 bases long and in frame from the first base. The germline V gene sets CDR1 to ENHRY and CDR2 to SYGVKD. V is cut by 1 base and J by 6 bases, and the space between the germline ends is 8 bases. Synthesis of TCR cDNA relied on 5'RACE template switching, a step that introduced a universal primer site along with unique molecular identifiers. Priming for cDNA synthesis came from both the TCR alpha and TCR beta constant segments. Two PCR steps were used to amplify libraries, with sample barcodes and sequencing adapters being added in the second step. Sequencing of the libraries was done on either Illumina HiSeq 2500 (2x100 bp) or NovaSeq (2x150 bp). Per the original workflow: MIGEC was used to demultiplex reads and collapse the reads into UMI consensus sequences, and MiXCR was used for V(D)J alignment. Vaccine-responding clonotypes were identified with edgeR using replicate PBMC samples, with FDR below 0.01 and a log2 fold change above 5 up to day 15 being required. Each bulk clonotype was labeled CD4 or CD8 based on which sequenced repertoire, CD4 or CD8, contained the clonotype at higher abundance. Through fastp at Q25 and MiXCR, TCRdb rebuilt clones from the public reads, retaining in-frame beta chains. Every entry covers one CDR3 protein and lists the most common genes and DNA from its rows. For this entry, the V and J calls and clone size follow TCRdb and not the study's own pipeline. Counted in this sample were some 350,000 distinct CDR3 sequences; approximately 10% of them appeared once. The ten largest clones represent 15% to 20% of the sample.

The label giving this sample's treatment or condition can be read as: live attenuated yellow fever vaccine strain. At each blood-draw timepoint, two biological replicates of bulk PBMCs were obtained. A standard Ficoll-Paque protocol was used to isolate PBMCs from peripheral blood. RNA was extracted with TriZol from bulk PBMCs, CD4 and CD8 fractions, and dextramer-positive and dextramer-negative fractions. Rearrangement joined TRBV10-3 to TRBJ2-3, with no confident D gene call. This receptor was taken from a man aged 18 to 29 who received the YFV17D yellow fever vaccine. Sequenced material: PBMCs, taken on the day of the first yellow fever vaccination. The DNA is as follows: TGTGCCATCAGTGAGTTTGAGAGGGATACGCAGTATTTT. Its coded protein is CAISEFERDTQYF.